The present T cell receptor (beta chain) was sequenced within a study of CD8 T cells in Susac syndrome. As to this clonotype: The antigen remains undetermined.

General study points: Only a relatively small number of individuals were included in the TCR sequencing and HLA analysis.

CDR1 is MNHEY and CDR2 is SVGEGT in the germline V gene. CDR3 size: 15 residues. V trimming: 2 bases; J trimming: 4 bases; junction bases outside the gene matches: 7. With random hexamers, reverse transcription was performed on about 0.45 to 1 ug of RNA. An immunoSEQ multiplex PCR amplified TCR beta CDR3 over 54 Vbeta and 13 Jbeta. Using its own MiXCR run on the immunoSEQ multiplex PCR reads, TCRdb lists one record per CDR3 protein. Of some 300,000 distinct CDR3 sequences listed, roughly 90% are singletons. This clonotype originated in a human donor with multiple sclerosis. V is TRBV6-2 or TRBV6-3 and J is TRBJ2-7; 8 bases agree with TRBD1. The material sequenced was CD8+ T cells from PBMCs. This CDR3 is CASSYPRQGMYEQYF. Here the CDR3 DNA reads TGTGCCAGCAGTTACCCCCGACAGGGGATGTACGAGCAGTACTTC.